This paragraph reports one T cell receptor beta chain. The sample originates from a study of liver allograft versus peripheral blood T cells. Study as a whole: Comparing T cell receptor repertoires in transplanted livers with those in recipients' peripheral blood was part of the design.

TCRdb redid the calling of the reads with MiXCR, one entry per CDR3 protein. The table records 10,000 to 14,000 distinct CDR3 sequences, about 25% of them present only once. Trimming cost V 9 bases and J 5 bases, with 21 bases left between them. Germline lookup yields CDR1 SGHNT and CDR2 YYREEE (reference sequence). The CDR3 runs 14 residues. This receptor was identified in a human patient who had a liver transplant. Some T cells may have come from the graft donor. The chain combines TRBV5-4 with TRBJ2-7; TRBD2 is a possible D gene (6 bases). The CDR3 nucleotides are TGTGCCACGCACGCGGGACTGGCCCCTAACGAGCAGTACTTC. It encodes CATHAGLAPNEQYF.